A single sample is the source of the 16 T cell receptor beta chains below, sequenced in a study of T cells in Graves' hyperthyroidism and ophthalmopathy. TCR beta CDR3 regions were amplified from RNA. The TCR CDR3 was amplified in a first-round RT-PCR using the HTBI primer set. TCRdb analysed the multiplex PCR reads with MiXCR anew, one entry per CDR3 protein. Seen here are 640,000 or so distinct CDR3 sequences, 11% to 15% observed once, and the top ten hold 7.1%. Sequenced sample: blood. The origin of the receptors is a woman aged 18-29 years with Graves' ophthalmopathy.

This clonotype was detected ten times or more. V is TRBV18 and J is TRBJ2-7; D might be TRBD1 or TRBD2, each matching 5 bases. Germline CDR1 reads KGHSH; CDR2 reads LQKENI. This CDR3 has 14 residues. V was trimmed by 2 bases and J by 5 bases, leaving 13 bases between them. CDR3: CASSPTTRDDEQYF. CDR3 nucleotide sequence: TGTGCCAGCTCACCAACGACCAGGGACGACGAGCAGTACTTC. Based on the CDR3 plus reference TRBV18 and TRBJ2-7, the full variable domain is NAGVMQNPRHLVRRRGQEARLRCSPMKGHSHVYWYRQLPEEGLKFMVYLQKENIIDESGMPKERFSAEFPKEGPSILRIQQVVRGDSAAYFCASSPTTRDDEQYFGPGTRLTVT.

This clonotype occurred many times. The V call is TRBV11-2, the J call TRBJ2-2, with 8 bases identical to TRBD2. CDR3 length: 17 amino acids. V trimming: 6 bases; J trimming: 4 bases; junction bases outside the gene matches: 13. Germline CDR1 is SGHAT and CDR2 is FQNNGV. CDR3 sequence (DNA): TGTGCCAGCAGGGATTGGGGGGGGACTAGGACCACCGGGGAGCTGTTTTTT. Translation gives CASRDWGGTRTTGELFF.

The chain couples TRBV7-9 to TRBJ2-1; the match to TRBD2 covers 7 bases. V shed 5 bases, J shed 12 bases, and the junction held 7 bases outside the gene matches. The CDR3 sequence is 12 residues long. From germline, CDR1 is SEHNR and CDR2 FQNEAQ (reference sequence). The CDR3 sequence: CASSPRGVGQFF. As DNA, the CDR3 is TGTGCCAGCAGCCCTCGGGGGGTAGGGCAGTTCTTC.

Ten or more counts support this clonotype. The chain joins TRBV3-1 to TRBJ2-1, with 8 positions matching TRBD2. Germline CDR1 is LGHDT and CDR2 is YNNKEL (reference sequence). The CDR3 totals 14 residues. Trimming removed 1 base from V and 10 bases from J; junction bases left unmatched: 6. In DNA, the CDR3 is TGTGCCAGCAGCCAAGTCTTGGCGGGAGGAGAGCAGTTCTTC. This codes for CASSQVLAGGEQFF.

A few counts support this clonotype. The chain is built from TRBV18 and TRBJ1-1, with 7 bases that match TRBD1. The length of the CDR3 is 14 residues. Germline assignment: CDR1 KGHSH and CDR2 LQKENI. Trimming at V came to 6 bases and at J to 6 bases, leaving 10 bases not matched to a gene. The CDR3 spells CASSPTTGRSEAFF. As DNA, the CDR3 is TGTGCCAGCTCCCCCACGACAGGGAGATCTGAAGCTTTCTTT.

The rearrangement links TRBV18 to TRBJ2-1, with D hard to call. V was shortened by 0 bases and J by 8 bases, with 11 bases between the two germline ends. Germline V lookup: CDR1 KGHSH, CDR2 LQKENI. The CDR3 sequence is 14 residues long. In nucleotides, the CDR3 is TGTGCCAGCTCACCACCAATGGCCTTTGATGAGCAGTTCTTC. Encoded protein: CASSPPMAFDEQFF.

In this sample, this clonotype turned up many times. V gene TRBV20-1 combines with J gene TRBJ2-6; unclear D gene. V gave up 3 bases and J gave up 0 bases, with 6 bases separating them. Germline assignment: CDR1 DFQATT and CDR2 SNEGSKA (reference sequence). The CDR3 sequence is 14 residues long. The CDR3 region is CSASQSSGANVLTF. The DNA for the CDR3 is TGCAGTGCTAGCCAGAGCTCTGGGGCCAACGTCCTGACTTTC.

The chain joins TRBV7-9 to TRBJ2-1; 8 bases align to TRBD2. The germline V gene has CDR1 SEHNR and CDR2 FQNEAQ (reference sequence). Trimming cost V 1 base and J 4 bases; bases outside gene matches: 12. The CDR3 has 18 residues. CDR3 in amino acids: CASSLGDRKKREYNEQFF. CDR3 bases: TGTGCCAGCAGCTTAGGAGACAGGAAAAAGCGGGAGTACAATGAGCAGTTCTTC.

At least ten counts were recorded for this clonotype. The chain carries TRBV28 and TRBJ1-2, with D maybe TRBD1 (5 bases). Germline-derived CDR1 and CDR2 are MDHEN and SYDVKM. Trimming shortened V by 5 bases and J by 8 bases, and 21 bases separated the two germline ends. The CDR3 has 15 residues. The CDR3 sequence is CASSPGAFGVKGYTF. The DNA of the CDR3 is TGTGCCAGCAGTCCCGGGGCCTTTGGAGTTAAGGGCTACACCTTC.

This clonotype was seen a few times. The V and J genes are TRBV19 and TRBJ1-2; TRBD1 aligns across 10 bases. Trimming took 3 bases from V and 2 from J; bases not matched to a gene: 12. CDR3 length: 18 residues. Germline V CDR1 and CDR2: LNHDA, SQIVND (reference sequence). In nucleotides, the CDR3 is TGTGCCAGTAGTATCCTCTCCGGGACAGGGGTATCAAACTATGGCTACACCTTC. It specifies CASSILSGTGVSNYGYTF.

In its sample, this clonotype was seen many times. The rearrangement links TRBV5-5 to TRBJ2-5; 8 positions agree with TRBD2. There are 14 residues in the CDR3. The germline gives CDR1 SGHKS, CDR2 YYEKEE (reference sequence). The ends lost 0 bases at V and 4 bases at J; junction bases unmatched: 2. Here the CDR3 DNA reads TGTGCCAGCAGCTTGGAACGGGGGGGAGAGACCCAGTACTTC. As protein: CASSLERGGETQYF.

The rearrangement links TRBV5-6 to TRBJ2-7, with 7 bases fitting TRBD1. V gave up 3 bases and J gave up 2 bases; unmatched junction bases: 8. CDR3 length equals 15 residues. Germline CDR1 and CDR2: SGHDT and YYEEEE. CDR3 nucleotides: TGTGCCAGCAGCTCCCTAAGGACAGGCCCCTACGAGCAGTACTTC. Protein: CASSSLRTGPYEQYF.

This clonotype was seen ten or more times. CDR3 sequence: CASNADSPYEQYF. CDR3 nucleotide sequence: TGTGCCAGTAACGCCGACTCACCTTACGAGCAGTACTTC. The rearrangement uses TRBV19 and TRBJ2-7; D gene unclear. V was clipped by 7 bases and J by 4 bases, with 14 bases between them. Germline V gene data show CDR1 as LNHDA and CDR2 as SQIVND (reference sequence). The CDR3 has 13 amino acids. Using reference TRBV19 and TRBJ2-7 for the parts outside the CDR3, the full variable domain is DGGITQSPKYLFRKEGQNVTLSCEQNLNHDAMYWYRQDPGQGLRLIYYSQIVNDFQKGDIAEGYSVSREKKESFPLTVTSAQKNPTAFYLCASNADSPYEQYFGPGTRLTVT.

Ten or more counts support this clonotype. V usage is TRBV11-2 and J usage is TRBJ2-4; D call uncertain. Germline CDR1 SGHAT, CDR2 FQNNGV. V gave up 4 bases and J gave up 7 bases, with 23 bases separating them. There are 17 residues in the CDR3. CDR3 sequence (DNA): TGTGCCAGCAGCTCGATTCCACGATTAGGATTGGGGAACATTCAGTACTTC. Residues: CASSSIPRLGLGNIQYF.

Notes on this clonotype: This may come from a read error, since a much larger clone is one base off. The J gene is TRBJ2-1, the V gene TRBV18; 11 nucleotides align to TRBD2. This CDR3 is 15 amino acids long. Germline V gene data show CDR1 as KGHSH and CDR2 as LQKENI. This chain's CDR3 is CASSPRALAGEEQLF. The CDR3 nucleotides are TGTGCCAGCTCTCCCAGGGCACTAGCGGGAGAGGAGCAGCTCTTC.

A word on this clonotype: The junction and the germline gene differ at one end; a read error may be behind it. The chain couples TRBV7-9 to TRBJ1-1; D not certain. The germline CDR1 and CDR2 sequences are SEHNR and FQNEAQ (reference sequence). This CDR3 comprises 13 residues. The CDR3 sequence is CVSSQERNTEAFF. CDR3 in DNA: TGCGTCAGCAGCCAAGAGAGGAACACTGAAGCTTTCTTT.